This T cell receptor beta chain was documented in a study of cytomegalovirus exposure and HLA in healthy donors. 13 Jbeta primers and 60 Vbeta primers were used for the PCR. Sequenced by immunoSEQ multiplex PCR; TCRdb stores in-frame clones only, minus some. The profile shows under 200,000 clones, approximately 80% of them singletons. The clonotype comes from a male donor in good health and CMV-seropositive. The sample taken for sequencing was PBMCs.

CDR3: CASSSKGGETQYF. The CDR3 region has the DNA TGTGCCAGCAGCTCAAAGGGGGGGGAGACCCAGTACTTC. V is TRBV13 and J is TRBJ2-5; D might be TRBD2 (7 bases). In germline, CDR1 is PRHDT, CDR2 FYEKMQ (reference sequence). Trimming pared 4 bases from V and 5 bases from J, leaving 11 bases between. The CDR3 sequence is 13 residues long.